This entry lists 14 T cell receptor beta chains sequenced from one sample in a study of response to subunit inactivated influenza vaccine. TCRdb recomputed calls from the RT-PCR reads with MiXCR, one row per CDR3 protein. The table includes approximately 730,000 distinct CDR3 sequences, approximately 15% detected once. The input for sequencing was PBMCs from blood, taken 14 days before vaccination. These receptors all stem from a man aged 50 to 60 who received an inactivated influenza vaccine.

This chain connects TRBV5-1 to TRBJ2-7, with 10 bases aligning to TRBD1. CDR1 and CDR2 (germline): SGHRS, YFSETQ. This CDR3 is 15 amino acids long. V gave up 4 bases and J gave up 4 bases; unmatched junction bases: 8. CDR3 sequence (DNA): TGCGCCAGCAGCACGAGGACAGGGGGATCGTACGAGCAGTACTTC. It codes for CASSTRTGGSYEQYF.

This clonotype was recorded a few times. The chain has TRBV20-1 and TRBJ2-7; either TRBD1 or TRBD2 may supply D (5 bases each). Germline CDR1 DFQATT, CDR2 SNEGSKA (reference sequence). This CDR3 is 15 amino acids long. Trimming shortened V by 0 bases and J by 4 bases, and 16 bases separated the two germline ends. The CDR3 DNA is TGCAGTGCTAGAGATCGGGGCAGCCCGGCTTACGAGCAGTACTTC. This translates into CSARDRGSPAYEQYF.

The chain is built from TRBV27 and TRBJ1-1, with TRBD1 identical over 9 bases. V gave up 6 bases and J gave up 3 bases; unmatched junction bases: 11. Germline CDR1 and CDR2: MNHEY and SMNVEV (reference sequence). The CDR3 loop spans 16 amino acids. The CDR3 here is CASRQGTGRLYTEAFF. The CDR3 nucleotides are TGTGCCAGCAGGCAAGGGACAGGGCGATTATACACTGAAGCTTTCTTT.

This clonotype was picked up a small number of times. The CDR3 bases are TGCGCCAGCAGCCAAGATAACGGGAATGAAAAACTGTTTTTT. This sequence encodes CASSQDNGNEKLFF. V usage is TRBV4-3 and J usage is TRBJ1-4, with D unresolved. The CDR3 length is 14 residues. In germline, CDR1 is LGHNA, CDR2 YSLEER. V was pared by 0 bases and J by 5 bases, with 7 bases between.

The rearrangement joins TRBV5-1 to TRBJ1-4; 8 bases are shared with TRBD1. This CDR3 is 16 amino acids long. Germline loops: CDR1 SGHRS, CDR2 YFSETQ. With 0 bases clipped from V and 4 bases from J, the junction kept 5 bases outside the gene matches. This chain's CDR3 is CASSLDQGALNEKLFF. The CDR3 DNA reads TGCGCCAGCAGCTTGGACCAGGGGGCCCTTAATGAAAAACTGTTTTTT.

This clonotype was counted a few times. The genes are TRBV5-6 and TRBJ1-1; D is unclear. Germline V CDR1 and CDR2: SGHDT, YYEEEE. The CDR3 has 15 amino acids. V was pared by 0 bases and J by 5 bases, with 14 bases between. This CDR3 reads CASSLAGGSGTEAFF. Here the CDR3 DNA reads TGTGCCAGCAGCTTGGCTGGAGGTTCCGGGACTGAAGCTTTCTTT.

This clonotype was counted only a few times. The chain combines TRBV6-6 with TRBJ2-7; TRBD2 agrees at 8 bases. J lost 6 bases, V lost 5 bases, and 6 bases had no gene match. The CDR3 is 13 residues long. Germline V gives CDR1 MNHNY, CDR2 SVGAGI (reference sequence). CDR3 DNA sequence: TGTGCCAGCAGTCCTGGGACTAGGTTCGAGCAGTACTTC. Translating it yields CASSPGTRFEQYF.

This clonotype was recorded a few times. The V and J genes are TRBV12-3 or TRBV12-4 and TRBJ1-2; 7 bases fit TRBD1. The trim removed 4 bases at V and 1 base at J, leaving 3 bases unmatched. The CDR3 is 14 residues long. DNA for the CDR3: TGTGCCAGCAGTTCCGGGACAGTTAACTATGGCTACACCTTC. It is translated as CASSSGTVNYGYTF.

The CDR3 protein is CASRSGGNQETQYF. CDR3 in DNA: TGCGCCAGCAGGAGCGGGGGGAACCAAGAGACCCAGTACTTC. This chain connects TRBV5-1 to TRBJ2-5; 9 nucleotides agree with TRBD2. Trimming at V came to 5 bases and at J to 0 bases, leaving 2 bases not matched to a gene. CDR3 length equals 14 residues. In germline, CDR1 is SGHRS, CDR2 YFSETQ.

The CDR3 nucleotides read TGTGCCAGCCAAAGGACTAGCGGGCCTAGCACAGATACGCAGTATTTT. This sequence encodes CASQRTSGPSTDTQYF. V gene TRBV27 combines with J gene TRBJ2-3; 11 bases agree with TRBD2. The J segment lost 0 bases and the V segment lost 8 bases, leaving 7 bases of the junction unmatched. Germline-derived CDR1 and CDR2 are MNHEY and SMNVEV (reference sequence). The CDR3 contains 16 residues.

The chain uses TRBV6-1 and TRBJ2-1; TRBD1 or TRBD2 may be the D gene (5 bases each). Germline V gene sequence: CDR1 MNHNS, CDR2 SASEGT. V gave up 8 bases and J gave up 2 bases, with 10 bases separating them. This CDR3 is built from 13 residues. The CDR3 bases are TGTGCCAGCCGAGGGGCAGCCTACAATGAGCAGTTCTTC. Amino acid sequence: CASRGAAYNEQFF.

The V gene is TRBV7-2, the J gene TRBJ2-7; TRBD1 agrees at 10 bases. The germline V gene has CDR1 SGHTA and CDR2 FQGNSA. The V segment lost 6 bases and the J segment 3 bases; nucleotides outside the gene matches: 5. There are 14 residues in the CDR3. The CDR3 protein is CASSWDRGIYEQYF. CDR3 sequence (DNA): TGTGCCAGCAGTTGGGACAGGGGTATCTACGAGCAGTACTTC.

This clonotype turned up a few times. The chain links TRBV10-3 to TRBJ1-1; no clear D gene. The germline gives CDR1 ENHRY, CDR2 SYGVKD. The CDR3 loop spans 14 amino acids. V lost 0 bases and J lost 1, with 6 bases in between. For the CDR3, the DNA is TGTGCCATCAGTGAGTCCAGAAGGAACACTGAAGCTTTCTTT. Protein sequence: CAISESRRNTEAFF.

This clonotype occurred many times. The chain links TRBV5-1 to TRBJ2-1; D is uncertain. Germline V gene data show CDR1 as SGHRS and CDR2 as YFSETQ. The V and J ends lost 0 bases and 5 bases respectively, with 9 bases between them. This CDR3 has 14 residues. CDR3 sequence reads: CASSLGSGNNEQFF. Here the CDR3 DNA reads TGCGCCAGCAGCTTGGGGTCGGGCAACAATGAGCAGTTCTTC.